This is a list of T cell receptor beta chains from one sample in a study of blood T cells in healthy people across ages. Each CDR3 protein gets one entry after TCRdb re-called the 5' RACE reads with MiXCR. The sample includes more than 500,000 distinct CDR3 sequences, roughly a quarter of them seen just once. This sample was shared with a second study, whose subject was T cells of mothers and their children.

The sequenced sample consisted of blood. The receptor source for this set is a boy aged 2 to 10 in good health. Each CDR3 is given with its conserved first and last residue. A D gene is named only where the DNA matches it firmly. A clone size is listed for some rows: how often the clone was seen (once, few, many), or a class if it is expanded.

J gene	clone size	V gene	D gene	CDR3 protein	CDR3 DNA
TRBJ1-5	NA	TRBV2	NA	CASSAEGNQPQHF	TGTGCCAGCAGTGCGGAGGGCAATCAGCCCCAGCATTTT
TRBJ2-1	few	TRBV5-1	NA	CASSLGAGIQNNEQFF	TGCGCCAGCAGCTTGGGGGCAGGGATACAGAACAATGAGCAGTTCTTC
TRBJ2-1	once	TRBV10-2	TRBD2	CASSERTSGGAAYNEQFF	TGCGCCAGCAGTGAGAGAACTAGCGGGGGGGCCGCCTACAATGAGCAGTTCTTC
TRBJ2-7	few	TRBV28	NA	CASSLEWAYEQYF	TGTGCCAGCAGTTTAGAATGGGCGTACGAGCAGTACTTC
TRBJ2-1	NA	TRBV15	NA	CATSSLISNEQFF	TGTGCCACCAGCAGTTTGATTAGCAATGAGCAGTTCTTC
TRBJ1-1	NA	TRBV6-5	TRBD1	CASSPAGTGIEAFF	TGTGCCAGCAGCCCCGCCGGGACAGGGATTGAAGCTTTCTTT
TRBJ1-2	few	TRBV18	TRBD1	CASSRRTGHNYGYTF	TGTGCCAGCTCACGGCGGACAGGGCATAACTATGGCTACACCTTC
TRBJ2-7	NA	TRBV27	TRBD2	CASSRSGSHEQYF	TGTGCCAGCAGTAGGAGCGGGAGCCACGAGCAGTACTTC
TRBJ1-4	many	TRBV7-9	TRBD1	CASSLTGTGAEKLFF	TGTGCCAGCAGCCTAACCGGGACAGGGGCTGAAAAACTGTTTTTT
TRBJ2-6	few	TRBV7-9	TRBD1	CASSSLSRDRGYGANVLTF	TGTGCCAGCAGCTCGCTCTCCCGGGACAGGGGTTACGGGGCCAACGTCCTGACTTTC
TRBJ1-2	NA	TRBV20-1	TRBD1	CSARDGQGGHHGYTF	TGCAGTGCTAGAGATGGTCAAGGGGGCCACCATGGCTACACCTTC